These T cell receptor beta chains were read from a single sample in a study of blood T cell repertoires in COVID-19. Profiled with immunoSEQ multiplex PCR; TCRdb holds only in-frame clones, not every one. The sample has about 57,000 clones; roughly 87% are singletons. The material sequenced was peripheral blood. These receptors were taken from a woman aged 80 or older with COVID-19, enrolled during active disease. Each CDR3 is given with its conserved first and last residue. The D gene is left open where the match is weak. Clone size is stated in some rows and not others, as once, few, many or a class when expanded.

>16|NA|TRBV15|TRBJ1-1|NA
TGTGCCACCAGCAGAGATAAGGGGACTTCTCTTCATGGGGCTTTCTTT
CATSRDKGTSLHGAFF
>15|NA|TRBV19|TRBJ2-4|NA
TGTGCCAGTAGCCCGACAGTAGTAGCCAAAAACATTCAGTACTTC
CASSPTVVAKNIQYF
>14|NA|TRBV24-1|TRBJ2-2|TRBD1
TGTGCCACCAGTGATACGACAGGGTTGGGGGAGCTGTTTTTT
CATSDTTGLGELFF
>12|NA|TRBV18|TRBJ2-7|TRBD1
TGTGCCAGCTCACCCGACAGGGGCGGGCAGTACTTC
CASSPDRGGQYF
>16|NA|TRBV5-1|TRBJ2-2|TRBD2
TGCGCCAGCAGCCCAAGCGGGGGCCCGGGCACCGGGGAGCTGTTTTTT
CASSPSGGPGTGELFF
>14|NA|TRBV7-8|TRBJ1-6|TRBD1
TGTGCCAGCAGCCCCCGGGACAGCAATTCACCCCTCCACTTT
CASSPRDSNSPLHF
>12|NA|TRBV2|TRBJ1-2|NA
TGTGCCAGCAGCGAGGCGGGTTTTGGCTACACCTTC
CASSEAGFGYTF
>15|once|TRBV7-3|TRBJ2-7|NA
TGTGCCAGCAGCTTAACTGGGGGCCAGCCCTACGAGCAGTACTTC
CASSLTGGQPYEQYF
>18|NA|TRBV10-3|TRBJ2-2|TRBD2
TGTGCCATCAGTGAGCGACTAGCGGGGGGGGTCGGCACCGGGGAGCTGTTTTTT
CAISERLAGGVGTGELFF
>18|NA|TRBV9|TRBJ2-7|TRBD2
TGTGCCAGCAGCGAAGGACCTAGCGGGGGGGCGCGATCCTACGAGCAGTACTTC
CASSEGPSGGARSYEQYF
>17|few|TRBV27|TRBJ2-7|NA
TGTGCCAGCAGTTTATTCGGGCCGGGACTTGGGAATTACGAGCAGTACTTC
CASSLFGPGLGNYEQYF
>14|NA|TRBV6-5|TRBJ2-7|NA
TGTGCCACCACGACCGTATTGATGGGGGGCGAGCAGTACTTC
CATTTVLMGGEQYF
>16|NA|TRBV6-5|TRBJ1-3|NA
TGTGCCAGCAGTTACTCGGTGGGGAGCGCTGGAAACACCATATATTTT
CASSYSVGSAGNTIYF
>14|NA|TRBV5-1|TRBJ2-3|NA
TGCGCCAGCAGCTCCGGGGGGCTCACAGATACGCAGTATTTT
CASSSGGLTDTQYF
>13|NA|TRBV30|TRBJ1-2|TRBD1
TGTGCCTGGGGGGGACAGGGGATCTATGGCTACACCTTC
CAWGGQGIYGYTF
>15|many|TRBV27|TRBJ2-3|NA
TGTGCCAGCAGTTCTTGGGCAGGGGTAGCAGATACGCAGTATTTT
CASSSWAGVADTQYF
>16|NA|TRBV5-1|TRBJ1-1|TRBD1
TGCGCCAGCAGCTTGGGACAGGGGAACATGAACACTGAAGCTTTCTTT
CASSLGQGNMNTEAFF
>14|NA|TRBV15|TRBJ1-2|TRBD1
TGTGCCACCAGCAGAGGGTCCACAGGGGAAGGCTACACCTTC
CATSRGSTGEGYTF
>15|NA|TRBV7-9|TRBJ2-5|NA
TGTGCCAGCAGCTTATGGGGGCCGGGTCAAGAGACCCAGTACTTC
CASSLWGPGQETQYF
>15|NA|TRBV5-1|TRBJ1-5|NA
TGCGCCAGCAGCCCAGGACAGCTTAGCAATCAGCCCCAGCATTTT
CASSPGQLSNQPQHF
>20|NA|TRBV5-1|TRBJ2-6|NA
TGCGCCAGCAGCTTGGCTGCAGGTAGGGACAACTTCTCTGGGGCCAACGTCCTGACTTTC
CASSLAAGRDNFSGANVLTF
>16|NA|TRBV11-2|TRBJ2-1|NA
TGTGCCAGCACCCTCCCAAGTATTAGAAAACTCAATGAGCAGTTCTTC
CASTLPSIRKLNEQFF
>14|NA|TRBV25-1|TRBJ1-2|NA
TGTGCCAGCAGTGACAGGTTATTAAACTATGGCTACACCTTC
CASSDRLLNYGYTF
>15|NA|TRBV5-1|TRBJ2-1|TRBD2
TGCGCCAGCAGCGTCATGCCTAGCGGGGGCAATGAGCAGTTCTTC
CASSVMPSGGNEQFF
>14|NA|TRBV19|TRBJ1-2|TRBD1
TGTGCCAGTAGTAAGGACAGGATTAACTATGGCTACACCTTC
CASSKDRINYGYTF